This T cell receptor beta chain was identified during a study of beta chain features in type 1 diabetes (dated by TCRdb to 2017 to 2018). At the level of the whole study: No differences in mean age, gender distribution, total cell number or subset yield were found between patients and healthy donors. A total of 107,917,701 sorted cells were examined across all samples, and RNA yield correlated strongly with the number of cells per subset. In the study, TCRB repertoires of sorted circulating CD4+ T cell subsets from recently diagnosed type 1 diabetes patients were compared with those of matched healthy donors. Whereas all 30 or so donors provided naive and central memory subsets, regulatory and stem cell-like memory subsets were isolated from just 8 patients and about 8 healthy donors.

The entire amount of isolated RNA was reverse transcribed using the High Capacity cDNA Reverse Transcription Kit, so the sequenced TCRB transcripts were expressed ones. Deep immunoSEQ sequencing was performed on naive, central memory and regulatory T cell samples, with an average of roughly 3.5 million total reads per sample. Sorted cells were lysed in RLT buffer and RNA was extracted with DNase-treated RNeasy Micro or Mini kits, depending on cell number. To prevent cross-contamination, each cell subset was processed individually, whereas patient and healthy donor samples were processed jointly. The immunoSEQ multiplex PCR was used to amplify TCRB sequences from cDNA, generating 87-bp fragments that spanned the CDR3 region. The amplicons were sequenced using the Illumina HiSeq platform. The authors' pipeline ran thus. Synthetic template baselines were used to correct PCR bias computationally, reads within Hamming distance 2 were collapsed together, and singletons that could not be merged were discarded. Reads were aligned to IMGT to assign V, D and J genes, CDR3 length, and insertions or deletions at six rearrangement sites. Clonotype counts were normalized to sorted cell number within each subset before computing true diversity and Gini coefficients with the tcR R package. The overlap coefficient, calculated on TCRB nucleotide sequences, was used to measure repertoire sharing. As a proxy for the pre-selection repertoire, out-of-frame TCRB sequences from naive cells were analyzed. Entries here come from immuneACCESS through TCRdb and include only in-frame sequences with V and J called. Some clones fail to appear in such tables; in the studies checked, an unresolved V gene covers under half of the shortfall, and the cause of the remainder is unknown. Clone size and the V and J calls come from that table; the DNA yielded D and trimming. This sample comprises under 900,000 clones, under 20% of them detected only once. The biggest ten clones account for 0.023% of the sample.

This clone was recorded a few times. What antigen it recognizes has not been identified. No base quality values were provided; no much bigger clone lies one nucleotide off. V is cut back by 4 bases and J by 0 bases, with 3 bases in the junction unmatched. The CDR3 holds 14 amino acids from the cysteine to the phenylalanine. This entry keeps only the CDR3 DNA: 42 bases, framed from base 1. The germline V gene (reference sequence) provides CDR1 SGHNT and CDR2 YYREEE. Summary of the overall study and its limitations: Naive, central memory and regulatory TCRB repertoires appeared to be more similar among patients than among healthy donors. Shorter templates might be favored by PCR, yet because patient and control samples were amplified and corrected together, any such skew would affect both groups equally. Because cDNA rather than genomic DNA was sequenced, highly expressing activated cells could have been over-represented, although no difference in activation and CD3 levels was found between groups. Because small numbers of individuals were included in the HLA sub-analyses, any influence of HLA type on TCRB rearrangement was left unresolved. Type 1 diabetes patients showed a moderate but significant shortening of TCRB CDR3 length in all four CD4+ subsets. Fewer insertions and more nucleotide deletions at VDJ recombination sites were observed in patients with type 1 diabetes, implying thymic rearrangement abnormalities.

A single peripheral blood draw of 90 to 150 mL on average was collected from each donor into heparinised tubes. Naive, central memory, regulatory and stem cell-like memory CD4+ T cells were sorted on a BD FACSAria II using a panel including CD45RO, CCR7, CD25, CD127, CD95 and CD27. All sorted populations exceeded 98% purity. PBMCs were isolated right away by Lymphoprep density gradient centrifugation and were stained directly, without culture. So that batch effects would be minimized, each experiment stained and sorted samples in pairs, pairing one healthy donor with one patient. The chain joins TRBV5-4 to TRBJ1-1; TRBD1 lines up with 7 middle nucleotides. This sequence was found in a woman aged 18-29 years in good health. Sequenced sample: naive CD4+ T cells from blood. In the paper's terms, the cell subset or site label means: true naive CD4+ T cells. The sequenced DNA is TGTGCCAGCAGCACGGGACAGTTGAACACTGAAGCTTTCTTT. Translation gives CASSTGQLNTEAFF. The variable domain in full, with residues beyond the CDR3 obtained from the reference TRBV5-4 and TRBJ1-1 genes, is ETGVTQSPTHLIKTRGQQVTLRCSSQSGHNTVSWYQQALGQGPQFIFQYYREEENGRGNFPPRFSGLQFPNYSSELNVNALELDDSALYLCASSTGQLNTEAFFGQGTRLTVV.